One sample yielded the 6 T cell receptor beta chains listed below, sequenced in a study of CD8 T cells in Susac syndrome. cDNA came from around 0.5 to 1 ug RNA primed by random hexamers. TCRdb reprocessed the immunoSEQ multiplex PCR reads via MiXCR and lists one record per CDR3 protein. The data show under 70,000 distinct CDR3 sequences, 85% to 95% seen once. Sequencing was done on a sample of CD8+ T cells from PBMCs. Receptor source: a human donor with Susac syndrome.

J is TRBJ2-3 and V is TRBV20-1; no clear D. V lost 0 bases to trimming and J lost 0 bases, with 10 bases between them. Germline values: CDR1 DFQATT, CDR2 SNEGSKA (reference sequence). This CDR3 contains 15 residues. The CDR3 DNA reads TGCAGTGCTAGAGATACCGGAGCTAGCACAGATACGCAGTATTTT. This codes for CSARDTGASTDTQYF.

The J gene is TRBJ2-7, the V gene TRBV6-6; D ambiguous. This CDR3 contains 11 residues. The germline V and J ends were trimmed by 7 bases and 0 bases, with 4 bases remaining between them. Germline V CDR1 and CDR2: MNHNY, SVGAGI (reference sequence). The CDR3 loop reads CASTPSYEQYF. DNA of the CDR3: TGTGCCAGCACCCCCTCCTACGAGCAGTACTTC.

V and J are TRBV2 and TRBJ2-1; 8 positions match TRBD2. The CDR3 is 15 residues long. V gave up 5 bases and J gave up 0 bases; unmatched junction bases: 3. Per germline, CDR1 SNHLY and CDR2 FYNNEI. CDR3 DNA sequence: TGTGCCAGCAGTCGGGGGGGAAGCTCCTACAATGAGCAGTTCTTC. Its protein is CASSRGGSSYNEQFF.

The J gene is TRBJ1-1, the V gene TRBV20-1, with no clear D. The CDR3 sequence is 12 residues long. Germline lookup yields CDR1 DFQATT and CDR2 SNEGSKA (reference sequence). V shed 6 bases and J shed 0 bases, with 8 bases lying between them. The CDR3 loop reads CSAWPLNTEAFF. The CDR3 bases are TGCAGTGCCTGGCCATTGAACACTGAAGCTTTCTTT.

CDR3 loop: CASRDRVADTQYF. CDR3 DNA: TGTGCCAGCAGGGACAGGGTGGCGGATACGCAGTATTTT. The V gene is TRBV27, the J gene TRBJ2-3; TRBD1 agrees at 8 bases. This CDR3 has 13 residues. Trimming at V came to 6 bases and at J to 6 bases, leaving 5 bases not matched to a gene. Germline V gives CDR1 MNHEY, CDR2 SMNVEV (reference sequence).

The rearrangement joins TRBV5-1 to TRBJ2-7, with no clear D. Germline CDR1 is SGHRS and CDR2 is YFSETQ. Trimming shortened V by 3 bases and J by 5 bases, and 15 bases separated the two germline ends. The CDR3 has 14 residues. The CDR3 bases are TGCGCCAGCAGCTCTGACACGAGCCGGGACGAGCAGTACTTC. Encoded protein: CASSSDTSRDEQYF. Drawing the rest from reference TRBV5-1 and TRBJ2-7, the complete variable domain is KAGVTQTPRYLIKTRGQQVTLSCSPISGHRSVSWYQQTPGQGLQFLFEYFSETQRNKGNFPGRFSGRQFSNSRSEMNVSTLELGDSALYLCASSSDTSRDEQYFGPGTRLTVT.